This T cell receptor beta chain was sequenced for a study of CD8+ T cells in alopecia areata. Overall study results and limits: TCR sharing was clearer in mice than between patients, perhaps partly owing to patient HLA diversity. Scalp sequencing captures resident alphabeta T cells of normal skin too.

The V gene's germline CDR1 is MDHEN and CDR2 SYDVKM. The CDR3 loop spans 12 amino acids. V was pared by 3 bases and J by 6 bases, with 2 bases of the junction left unmatched. Investigators isolated RNA and reverse transcribed it into cDNA to act as the sequencing template. Only in-frame clones appear in the TCRdb table, and some are missing; sequencing was by immunoSEQ multiplex PCR. The sample has roughly 140,000 clones, less than 75% seen once. With regard to this clone: Its antigen is currently unknown.

Cell sorting was applied to PBMCs, and CD4+ and CD8+ T cells were collected. This receptor was obtained from a human donor in good health. The sequenced sample consisted of CD8+ T cells sorted from blood. The V and J genes are TRBV28 and TRBJ2-7, with TRBD2 matching over 7 bases. In DNA, the CDR3 is TGTGCCAGCAGTTTGGGAGGGATCGAGCAGTACTTC. The encoded protein is CASSLGGIEQYF.